The rows below give T cell receptor beta chains drawn from one sample of a study of T-cell memory formation after mild COVID-19. TCRdb re-called the 5' RACE reads through MiXCR, storing one row per CDR3 protein. The sample holds a few hundred thousand distinct CDR3 sequences, roughly a tenth seen once. The source material was PBMCs or a T cell subset sorted from them (not recorded which). The receptors were gathered from a man aged 18 to 30 who had mild COVID-19 (a few samples of this study predate the infection). Cell type and time point are not known. CDR3s include the opening cysteine and the closing phenylalanine or tryptophan. A D gene is named only where the DNA matches it firmly. Clone size appears in some rows only: once, few, many, or a class for an expanded clone.

>TRBV7-9|TRBJ1-1|TRBD1|NA
CASSSGGWTEAFF
TGTGCCAGCAGCTCAGGGGGGTGGACTGAAGCTTTCTTT
>TRBV20-1|TRBJ1-2|NA|NA
CSARDGGLDYGYTF
TGCAGTGCTAGAGATGGGGGGCTGGACTATGGCTACACCTTC
>TRBV20-1|TRBJ2-3|NA|many
CSARGPWGDTQYF
TGCAGTGCTAGGGGGCCTTGGGGAGATACGCAGTATTTT
>TRBV7-8|TRBJ2-2|TRBD2|many
CASSLLAGGTTGELFF
TGTGCCAGCAGTTTATTGGCGGGGGGGACCACCGGGGAGCTGTTTTTT
>TRBV10-3|TRBJ2-7|NA|NA
CATGTGAYEQYF
TGTGCCACCGGAACTGGAGCCTACGAGCAGTACTTC
>TRBV5-4|TRBJ1-4|TRBD1|few
CASSFKGQGTNEKLFF
TGTGCCAGCAGCTTCAAAGGACAGGGGACTAATGAAAAACTGTTTTTT
>TRBV5-1|TRBJ1-1|NA|few
CASSLAGEGFTEAFF
TGCGCCAGCAGCTTGGCCGGGGAGGGGTTCACTGAAGCTTTCTTT
>TRBV18|TRBJ1-1|NA|NA
CASSPGVTENTEAFF
TGTGCCAGCTCACCGGGGGTTACGGAGAACACTGAAGCTTTCTTT
>TRBV7-6|TRBJ2-7|NA|NA
CASSRGTQYKQYF
TGTGCCAGCAGCCGTGGGACACAGTACAAGCAGTACTTC
>TRBV3-1|TRBJ1-2|TRBD1|NA
CASSQEWGQPNYGYTF
TGTGCCAGCAGCCAAGAGTGGGGACAGCCGAACTATGGCTACACCTTC
>TRBV4-2|TRBJ2-4|NA|NA
CASSQDRARENIQYF
TGTGCCAGCAGCCAAGATCGGGCCCGGGAAAACATTCAGTACTTC
>TRBV5-1|TRBJ2-2|NA|many
CASSLARVHTGELFF
TGCGCCAGCAGCTTGGCACGGGTCCACACCGGGGAGCTGTTTTTT
>TRBV20-1|TRBJ2-6|NA|NA
CSARSQRVFSSGANVLTF
TGCAGTGCTAGATCGCAGCGGGTTTTTAGCTCTGGGGCCAACGTCCTGACTTTC
>TRBV3-1|TRBJ1-1|NA|NA
CASSQQVWAEAFF
TGTGCCAGCAGCCAACAGGTATGGGCTGAAGCTTTCTTT
>TRBV12-3/TRBV12-4|TRBJ2-1|TRBD1|few
CASRLDRGEQFF
TGTGCCAGCAGACTTGACAGGGGTGAGCAGTTCTTC
>TRBV10-3|TRBJ1-1|NA|many
CAMSPGSNTEAFF
TGTGCCATGAGCCCGGGTAGTAACACTGAAGCTTTCTTT
>TRBV7-9|TRBJ2-6|NA|NA
CASSLGVGPTSGANVLTF
TGTGCCAGCAGCTTAGGGGTTGGACCGACCTCTGGGGCCAACGTCCTGACTTTC
>TRBV7-2|TRBJ2-2|NA|few
CASSSQATGELFF
TGTGCCAGCAGCTCCCAAGCCACCGGGGAGCTGTTTTTT
>TRBV3-1|TRBJ2-4|TRBD2|many
CASSLRGGNIQYF
TGTGCCAGCAGCCTTCGGGGGGGAAACATTCAGTACTTC
>TRBV3-1|TRBJ2-1|TRBD2|NA
CASSPVAGEQFF
TGTGCCAGCAGCCCGGTAGCGGGGGAGCAGTTCTTC
>TRBV7-9|TRBJ2-5|TRBD2|NA
CASSLEAGGTQYF
TGTGCCAGCAGCTTAGAAGCGGGGGGCACCCAGTACTTC
>TRBV7-7|TRBJ2-1|NA|few
CASSLDGGNEQFF
TGTGCTAGCAGCTTAGACGGGGGAAATGAGCAGTTCTTC
>TRBV7-2|TRBJ1-2|NA|few
CASSPGNAPIYGYTF
TGTGCCAGCAGCCCAGGAAATGCACCAATTTATGGCTACACCTTC
>TRBV5-1|TRBJ2-6|TRBD1|few
CASSPDRATGANVLTF
TGCGCCAGCAGCCCGGACAGGGCCACTGGGGCCAACGTCCTGACTTTC
>TRBV5-1|TRBJ1-1|NA|few
CASSFMGTNTEAFF
TGCGCCAGCAGCTTCATGGGGACGAACACTGAAGCTTTCTTT